Following are 25 T cell receptor beta chains from one sample sequenced in a study of blood T cell repertoires in COVID-19. Repertoires were generated with immunoSEQ multiplex PCR, while TCRdb's copy carries only in-frame clones and drops some. The data show some 220,000 clones, about 82% seen once. The specimen sequenced was peripheral blood. The receptor source for this set is a man aged 50-59 years with COVID-19, enrolled during active disease.

This clone was counted a single time. V usage is TRBV12-3 or TRBV12-4 and J usage is TRBJ1-4, with 7 bases that match TRBD1. The V segment lost 4 bases and the J segment 8 bases; nucleotides outside the gene matches: 1. The CDR3 is 12 residues long. The CDR3 loop is CASSSTGEKLFF. The CDR3 DNA is TGTGCCAGCAGTTCGACAGGGGAAAAACTGTTTTTT.

The V call is TRBV9, the J call TRBJ1-2; TRBD1 matches at 8 bases. The CDR3 has 14 amino acids. With 5 bases clipped from V and 6 bases from J, the junction kept 9 bases outside the gene matches. Germline CDR1 is SGDLS and CDR2 is YYNGEE. CDR3 sequence: CASSPMDRANGYTF. DNA for the CDR3: TGTGCCAGCAGTCCCATGGACAGGGCTAATGGCTACACCTTC.

V gene TRBV7-9 combines with J gene TRBJ2-7; TRBD2 matches 7 bases. V lost 0 bases to trimming and J lost 0 bases; unmatched junction nucleotides: 8. Germline V gene data show CDR1 as SEHNR and CDR2 as FQNEAQ (reference sequence). CDR3 length equals 17 residues. CDR3 loop: CASSLAFVSGDSYEQYF. DNA of the CDR3: TGTGCCAGCAGCTTAGCGTTCGTAAGCGGGGACTCCTACGAGCAGTACTTC.

The chain couples TRBV6-5 to TRBJ2-3, with TRBD1 identical over 9 bases. CDR1 and CDR2 (germline): MNHEY, SVGAGI. The junction had 8 bases not matched to a gene; V was cut back by 6 bases and J by 4 bases. The CDR3 spans 15 residues. The CDR3 DNA is TGTGCCAGCAGGTTAACAGGGGGCGCAGCAGATACGCAGTATTTT. Translation gives CASRLTGGAADTQYF.

The V call is TRBV5-4, the J call TRBJ2-5, with TRBD2 identical over 8 bases. CDR3 length: 15 residues. The germline V gene encodes CDR1 SGHNT and CDR2 YYREEE (reference sequence). J was trimmed by 5 bases and V by 4 bases; bases with no gene match: 10. CDR3 DNA: TGTGCCAGCAGCCCTTCCGGGACTAGGGGCGAGACCCAGTACTTC. Translated, it gives CASSPSGTRGETQYF.

The rearrangement uses TRBV15 and TRBJ2-3; D gene unclear. The CDR3 length is 13 residues. With 4 bases removed from V and 1 base from J, the gap between germline ends came to 6 bases. Germline values: CDR1 LNHNV, CDR2 YYDKDF (reference sequence). Here the CDR3 DNA reads TGTGCCACCAGCATAAGCGGCACAGATACGCAGTATTTT. Protein: CATSISGTDTQYF.

This clone occurred once. Written as DNA, the CDR3 is TGTGCCACCAGTGATGCGACAGCCCTAAGGGGCTACACCTTC. As protein: CATSDATALRGYTF. The chain combines TRBV24-1 with TRBJ1-2, with a possible D match to TRBD1 (5 bases). The CDR3 is 14 residues long. With 3 bases removed from V and 8 bases from J, the gap between germline ends came to 15 bases. Germline V gene sequence: CDR1 KGHDR, CDR2 SFDVKD.

The CDR3, as DNA: TGTGCCAGCAGTTTATATCGGACACCAAATCAGCCCCAGCATTTT. Residues: CASSLYRTPNQPQHF. The V gene is TRBV27, the J gene TRBJ1-5, with D possibly TRBD1 on 5 matching bases. Germline V gene lookup returns CDR1 MNHEY and CDR2 SMNVEV (reference sequence). The V end was cut by 1 base, the J end by 4 bases, with 11 bases between. The CDR3 contains 15 residues.

This chain joins TRBV28 and TRBJ1-2, with D possibly being TRBD1 (5 bases). The V end lost 3 bases, the J end lost 7 bases, and 18 bases lay between the germline ends. Looked up from germline, CDR1 is MDHEN and CDR2 is SYDVKM. The length of the CDR3 is 15 residues. The CDR3, as DNA: TGTGCCAGCAGTTTCAGTTCCGGACATTTGTCTGGCTACACCTTC. This translates into CASSFSSGHLSGYTF.

The chain links TRBV30 to TRBJ1-3, with 7 positions matching TRBD1. The trim removed 5 bases at V and 1 base at J, leaving 8 bases unmatched. The CDR3 length is 15 residues. Per germline, CDR1 GTSNPN and CDR2 SVGIG (reference sequence). The CDR3 region is CAWAQPGGSGNTIYF. The CDR3 bases are TGTGCCTGGGCCCAACCAGGGGGGTCTGGAAACACCATATATTTT.

This chain joins TRBV12-5 and TRBJ2-1; the match to TRBD1 covers 7 bases. Trimming removed 6 bases from V and 6 bases from J; junction bases left unmatched: 8. The CDR3 is made up of 14 amino acids. Germline V lookup: CDR1 LGHNT, CDR2 FRNRAP. Written as DNA, the CDR3 is TGTGCTAGTGGCCTCGAAGACAGGGTCAATGAGCAGTTCTTC. Translation: CASGLEDRVNEQFF.

Here the CDR3 DNA reads TGCGCCAGCAGCGAAGGGACTAGCGGACTAGAGCAGTACTTC. Encoded protein: CASSEGTSGLEQYF. The genes are TRBV5-1 and TRBJ2-7, with 11 bases matching TRBD2. This CDR3 region has 14 residues. In germline, CDR1 is SGHRS, CDR2 YFSETQ. V lost 4 bases, J lost 7 bases, and 7 bases stayed unmatched.

There are many counts of this clone. The chain carries TRBV16 and TRBJ2-1, with a possible D match to TRBD1 (5 bases). Germline V gene lookup returns CDR1 KGHSY and CDR2 FQNENV. There are 15 residues in the CDR3. V was pared by 4 bases and J by 8 bases, with 18 bases between. This chain's CDR3 is CASSLFPGSSYEQFF. The CDR3 DNA is TGTGCCAGCAGCCTATTCCCAGGGTCCAGTTATGAGCAGTTCTTC.

This clone was seen just once. This chain joins TRBV2 and TRBJ2-1; 7 positions agree with TRBD1. The CDR3 contains 14 residues. Germline CDR1 reads SNHLY; CDR2 reads FYNNEI. V was pared by 5 bases and J by 4 bases, with 5 bases of the junction left unmatched. The CDR3 spells CASSYRDSYNEQFF. The CDR3 nucleotides are TGTGCCAGCAGTTACCGGGACAGTTACAATGAGCAGTTCTTC.

V gene TRBV11-2 combines with J gene TRBJ2-1, with 11 bases aligning to TRBD2. The V and J ends lost 0 bases and 4 bases, in that order; junction bases with no gene match: 2. This CDR3 spans 16 amino acids. Germline CDR1 reads SGHAT; CDR2 reads FQNNGV. The CDR3 sequence is CASSLDPSGGYNEQFF. CDR3 nucleotides: TGTGCCAGCAGCTTAGATCCTAGCGGGGGGTACAATGAGCAGTTCTTC.

This chain joins TRBV2 and TRBJ1-4; possibly TRBD1 for D (5 bases). V was pared by 10 bases and J by 5 bases, with 17 bases between. This CDR3 has 14 residues. Germline assignment: CDR1 SNHLY and CDR2 FYNNEI. The CDR3 sequence is CATRNRWGNEKLFF. The DNA of the CDR3 is TGTGCCACCCGTAACAGGTGGGGAAATGAAAAACTGTTTTTT. The entire variable domain, with the rest obtained from reference TRBV2 and TRBJ1-4, is as follows: EPEVTQTPSHQVTQMGQEVILRCVPISNHLYFYWYRQILGQKVEFLVSFYNNEISEKSEIFDDQFSVERPDGSNFTLKIRSTKLEDSAMYFCATRNRWGNEKLFFGSGTQLSVL.

The chain is built from TRBV7-2 and TRBJ1-1; 10 nucleotides line up with TRBD1. This CDR3 region has 20 residues. The germline gives CDR1 SGHTA, CDR2 FQGNSA. Trimming at V came to 0 bases and at J to 3 bases, leaving 16 bases not matched to a gene. The CDR3 sequence is CASSLASLQDRGPGDTEAFF. DNA for the CDR3: TGTGCCAGCAGCTTAGCCTCCCTACAAGACAGGGGGCCCGGAGACACTGAAGCTTTCTTT.

This sequence joins TRBV13 and TRBJ2-7, with TRBD1 matching over 8 bases. With 5 bases clipped from V and 7 bases from J, the junction kept 13 bases outside the gene matches. There are 15 residues in the CDR3. In germline, CDR1 is PRHDT, CDR2 FYEKMQ (reference sequence). The CDR3 sequence is CASSLTRTGPTEQYF. The CDR3 region has the DNA TGTGCCAGCAGCCTGACGAGGACAGGGCCCACAGAGCAGTACTTC.

This CDR3 is CALNQLGARASPLHF. The CDR3 DNA is TGTGCTTTAAATCAGCTGGGGGCGCGGGCTTCACCCCTCCACTTT. The chain has TRBV30 and TRBJ1-6; TRBD1 might be the D (6 bases). Germline-derived CDR1 and CDR2 are GTSNPN and SVGIG (reference sequence). This CDR3 has 15 residues.

The chain carries TRBV6-2 or TRBV6-3 and TRBJ2-5, with D possibly being TRBD1 (5 bases). V lost 2 bases to trimming and J lost 5 bases, with 9 bases between them. The CDR3 has 13 amino acids. Germline V gives CDR1 MNHEY, CDR2 SVGEGT. CDR3 nucleotides: TGTGCCAGCAGTTACGCAGGGTTGGAGACCCAGTACTTC. Translated, it gives CASSYAGLETQYF.

The chain links TRBV4-1 to TRBJ1-2; 7 bases line up with TRBD1. This CDR3 has 15 amino acids. The germline V gene has CDR1 MGHRA and CDR2 YSYEKL. Trimming at V came to 4 bases and at J to 7 bases, leaving 12 bases not matched to a gene. CDR3 bases: TGCGCCAGCAGCCCTACAGGGGAAGTAGGTCGTGGCTACACCTTC. This encodes CASSPTGEVGRGYTF.

With regard to this clone: Different DNA sequences within this sample yield the same CDR3. The chain combines TRBV10-3 with TRBJ1-2; maybe TRBD1 (6 bases). The V end lost 1 base, the J end lost 3 bases, and 9 bases lay between the germline ends. Germline V gene lookup returns CDR1 ENHRY and CDR2 SYGVKD. The CDR3 extends over 14 amino acids. The CDR3 reads CAISELTGDYGYTF. CDR3 DNA: TGTGCCATCAGTGAGTTGACAGGCGACTATGGCTACACCTTC.

The rearrangement links TRBV10-1 to TRBJ1-5, with 8 nucleotides matching TRBD1. The V segment lost 3 bases and the J segment 0 bases; nucleotides outside the gene matches: 7. The CDR3 totals 17 residues. From germline, CDR1 is WNHNN and CDR2 SYGVQD (reference sequence). The CDR3 spells CASSEGGTGDSNQPQHF. The CDR3 region has the DNA TGCGCCAGCAGTGAAGGGGGGACAGGAGATAGCAATCAGCCCCAGCATTTT.

The gene calls are TRBV2 and TRBJ1-3; D gene ambiguous. CDR3 length: 16 residues. Germline V gives CDR1 SNHLY, CDR2 FYNNEI. V lost 2 bases and J 0 bases, leaving 11 bases between the germline ends. The CDR3 nucleotides read TGTGCCAGCAGTGAAAGCCACAGCCACTCTGGAAACACCATATATTTT. Residues: CASSESHSHSGNTIYF.

This chain connects TRBV30 to TRBJ2-2; the D is unclear. V was trimmed by 1 base and J by 3 bases, leaving 6 bases between them. Germline lookup yields CDR1 GTSNPN and CDR2 SVGIG (reference sequence). The CDR3 length is 13 residues. The CDR3 sequence: CAWSGLHTGELFF. CDR3 bases: TGTGCCTGGAGTGGACTCCACACCGGGGAGCTGTTTTTT.